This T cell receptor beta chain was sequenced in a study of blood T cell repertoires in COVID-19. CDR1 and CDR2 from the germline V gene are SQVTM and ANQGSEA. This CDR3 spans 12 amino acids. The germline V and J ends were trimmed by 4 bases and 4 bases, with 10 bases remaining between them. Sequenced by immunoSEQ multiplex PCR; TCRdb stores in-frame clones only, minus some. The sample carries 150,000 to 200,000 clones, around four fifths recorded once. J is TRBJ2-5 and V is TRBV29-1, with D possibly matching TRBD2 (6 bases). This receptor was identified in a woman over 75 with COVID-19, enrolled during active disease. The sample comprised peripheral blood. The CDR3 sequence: CSVVGGGETQYF. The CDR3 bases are TGCAGCGTTGTGGGGGGTGGAGAGACCCAGTACTTC. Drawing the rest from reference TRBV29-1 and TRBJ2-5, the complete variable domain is SAVISQKPSRDICQRGTSLTIQCQVDSQVTMMFWYRQQPGQSLTLIATANQGSEATYESGFVIDKFPISRPNLTFSTLTVSNMSPEDSSIYLCSVVGGGETQYFGPGTRLLVL.